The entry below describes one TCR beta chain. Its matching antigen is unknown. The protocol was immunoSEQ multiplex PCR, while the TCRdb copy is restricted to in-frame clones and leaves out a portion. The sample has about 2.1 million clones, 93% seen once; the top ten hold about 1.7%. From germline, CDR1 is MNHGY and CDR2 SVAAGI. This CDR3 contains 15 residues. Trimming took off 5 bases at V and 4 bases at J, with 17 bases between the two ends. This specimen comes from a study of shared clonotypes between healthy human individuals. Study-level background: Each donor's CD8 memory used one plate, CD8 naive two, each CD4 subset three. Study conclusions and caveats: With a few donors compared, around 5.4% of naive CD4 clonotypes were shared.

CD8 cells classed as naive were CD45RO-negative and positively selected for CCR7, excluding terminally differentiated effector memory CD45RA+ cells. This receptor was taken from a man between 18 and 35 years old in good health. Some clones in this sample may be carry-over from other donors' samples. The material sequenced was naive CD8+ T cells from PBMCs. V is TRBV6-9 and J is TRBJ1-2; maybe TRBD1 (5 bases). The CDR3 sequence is CASSGTFAGSYGYTF. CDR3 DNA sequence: TGTGCCAGCAGTGGGACCTTCGCGGGTAGCTATGGCTACACCTTC.